The clone carrying this T cell receptor (beta chain) was detected ten times or more. What it binds is unknown. This CDR3 region has 15 residues. Germline V gene data show CDR1 as ENHRY and CDR2 as SYGVKD. V shed 6 bases, J shed 2 bases, and the junction held 8 bases outside the gene matches. These data come from a study of T cell repertoires in cytomegalovirus infection. The overall study: Carrying CMV and the relevant HLA type showed in public TCR beta signatures. Study observations and caveats: Of the TCR beta families, the public ones yielded a cumulative frequency that identified carriers of CMV plus the relevant HLA.

TCRdb recomputed calls from the reads with MiXCR, one row per CDR3 protein. Of about 180,000 distinct CDR3 sequences listed, around 15% are singletons. The rearrangement links TRBV10-3 to TRBJ2-5; 8 bases map to TRBD1. This receptor was taken from a human donor in good health (CMV status not recorded). Some clones in this sample may be carry-over from other donors' samples. The sample taken for sequencing was PBMCs. CDR3 residues: CAISSGQGGQETQYF. The CDR3 nucleotides read TGTGCCATCAGCTCCGGACAGGGAGGACAAGAGACCCAGTACTTC.